Included here is one T cell receptor beta chain sequence, with context. Its specificity is unknown. The data originate from a study of Tregs in tolerant kidney transplant recipients. Overall study results and limits: Few patients were studied, so findings need validation in larger groups. Expanding Tregs on activated donor B cells appeared to best identify donor-specific TCRbeta clones.

Unstimulated regulatory T cells (CD4+CD25+CD127-), CD4+CD25- non-regulatory cells, CD4 and CD8 cells were FACS-sorted from thawed PBMCs. Produced via immunoSEQ multiplex PCR; TCRdb's table is partial and in-frame only. This sample yields about 240,000 clones, of which about 86% are seen a single time; under 0.65% belongs to the top ten. The source is a human donor in good health. What was sequenced was CD4+ T cells from blood.

The CDR3 is CAWSVQSITEAFF. The CDR3 DNA sequence: TGTGCCTGGAGTGTACAGTCGATAACGGAAGCTTTCTTT. The genes are TRBV30 and TRBJ1-1; no clear D gene. This CDR3 region has 13 residues. Germline CDR1 is GTSNPN and CDR2 is SVGIG (reference sequence). The V and J ends lost 0 bases and 8 bases respectively, with 13 bases between them.